The entry below gives a single TCR beta chain sequence along with its context. This CDR3 region has 17 residues. This entry comes from a study of T cell responses to AZD1222 COVID-19 vaccine. Produced via immunoSEQ multiplex PCR; TCRdb's table is partial and in-frame only. This sample has some 110,000 clones, with around 82% found just once. Sequenced here: peripheral blood, sampled on day 0 of AZD1222 vaccination. This sequence was found in an adult in good health. The genes are TRBV21-1 and TRBJ2-2; the D segment call TRBD2 is taken from the table without a DNA check. TRBV21-1 is a known pseudogene. CDR3 amino acids: CASSKKGSTSPTGELFF. The CDR3 bases are TGTGCCAGCAGCAAAAAAGGTTCAACTAGCCCCACCGGGGAGCTGTTTTTT.